This TCR beta chain was sequenced during a study of blood T cell repertoires in COVID-19. On the study more broadly: Both acute and convalescent COVID-19 samples were obtained from the United States, Italy and Spain. PBMCs, B-cell-depleted T cells, or T cells provided the cDNA or gDNA that made up the material.

Original processing notes: Reference gene primer amplification in the assay estimated nucleated cell counts. Assay used: immunoSEQ multiplex PCR; TCRdb lists only in-frame clones, some missing. V, J and clone size are those of that table, while D and trimming were read from the DNA. The sample includes about 97,000 clones, over 85% of them seen just once. The germline V and J ends were trimmed by 6 bases and 4 bases, with 15 bases remaining between them. The CDR3 covers 15 residues. Germline CDR1 and CDR2: MDHEN and SYDVKM. Patients of the Seattle cohort, enrolled during active infection, were followed longitudinally.

The V call is TRBV28, the J call TRBJ1-4; possible D gene TRBD1, 5 bases. This sequence was found in a woman aged 45 to 65 with COVID-19, enrolled during active disease. The source material was peripheral blood. The CDR3 loop reads CASSPLQALNEKLFF. CDR3 nucleotides: TGTGCCAGCAGCCCCCTACAGGCACTTAATGAAAAACTGTTTTTT.